This record concerns one TCR beta chain sequence. What it binds is not known. These data belong to a study of CD8+ T cells in alopecia areata. Whole-study results and caveats: Although TCR sharing was seen in mice, sharing across patients was less clear, possibly for HLA-related reasons. Normal scalp had lower clonality than lesional scalp, with alopecia totalis/universalis lesions showing this most strongly.

The CDR3 sequence is 14 residues long. Trimming shortened V by 7 bases and J by 3 bases, and 15 bases separated the two germline ends. Looked up from germline, CDR1 is SQVTM and CDR2 is ANQGSEA. Sequencing relied on a cDNA template that was reverse transcribed from extracted RNA. Libraries were prepared by immunoSEQ multiplex PCR; TCRdb keeps only in-frame clonotypes and omits some of them. The top ten clones hold approximately 1.7% of a sample with 180,000 or so clones, roughly 60% of them seen once. This clonotype originated in a human donor with alopecia areata. The material sequenced was CD4+ T cells sorted from blood, taken at week 0. The gene calls are TRBV29-1 and TRBJ2-2; D is undetermined. The CDR3 nucleotides are TGCAGCGCCGTACGGGCAGCAGACACCGGGGAGCTGTTTTTT. Protein sequence: CSAVRAADTGELFF.